The 9 T cell receptor beta chains reported below all come from one sample, sequenced in a study of immune evolution from preneoplasia to lung adenocarcinoma. Data came from immunoSEQ multiplex PCR; TCRdb stores just in-frame clones and leaves some out. This repertoire shows 10,000 or so clones, approximately 85% found once; its top ten account for roughly 5.5%. Sequencing was done on a sample of FFPE minimally invasive lung adenocarcinoma tissue. These receptors were taken from a person aged 65 to 79 with lung adenocarcinoma.

The chain couples TRBV6-1 to TRBJ1-4; 11 bases fit TRBD1. This CDR3 region has 15 residues. The V gene's germline CDR1 is MNHNS and CDR2 SASEGT. The J segment lost 7 bases and the V segment lost 3 bases, leaving 4 bases of the junction unmatched. CDR3 in amino acids: CASSEGQGVFEKLFF. CDR3 bases: TGTGCCAGCAGTGAGGGACAGGGGGTTTTTGAAAAACTGTTTTTT.

The chain carries TRBV18 and TRBJ1-2; D possibly corresponds to TRBD1 (6 bases). The V gene's germline CDR1 is KGHSH and CDR2 LQKENI. This CDR3 has 17 amino acids. With 1 base removed from V and 0 bases from J, the gap between germline ends came to 15 bases. The CDR3 protein is CASSPRTVQNSNYGYTF. The DNA for the CDR3 is TGTGCCAGCTCACCACGGACAGTCCAAAACTCTAACTATGGCTACACCTTC.

The chain is built from TRBV27 and TRBJ2-3; possibly TRBD2 for D (6 bases). From germline, CDR1 is MNHEY and CDR2 SMNVEV (reference sequence). CDR3 length equals 15 residues. V was shortened by 2 bases and J by 6 bases, with 15 bases between the two germline ends. CDR3 amino acids: CASSLRGTSSDTQYF. Written as DNA, the CDR3 is TGTGCCAGCAGTTTACGGGGGACTTCTTCCGATACGCAGTATTTT.

This clone was counted once. The chain employs TRBV6-5 and TRBJ1-2; D may be TRBD1 (5 bases). The CDR3 runs to 13 residues. From germline, CDR1 is MNHEY and CDR2 SVGAGI. The V end was cut by 6 bases, the J end by 5 bases, with 13 bases between. CDR3 loop: CASRGQNSYGYTF. The CDR3 nucleotides are TGTGCCAGCAGGGGGCAAAACTCGTATGGCTACACCTTC.

The rearrangement uses TRBV6-5 and TRBJ1-6; a possible D gene is TRBD1 (6 bases). V was clipped by 6 bases and J by 7 bases, with 16 bases between them. The germline CDR1 and CDR2 sequences are MNHEY and SVGAGI. The CDR3 runs to 15 residues. Here the CDR3 reads CASRPMGAKNSPLHF. The DNA for the CDR3 is TGTGCCAGCAGACCCATGGGGGCTAAAAATTCACCCCTCCACTTT.

V and J are TRBV12-1 and TRBJ2-7; TRBD1 was called by the table and not checked on the DNA. TRBV12-1 is deemed a pseudogene. CDR3 length: 15 amino acids. CDR3: CASSTPGQGSYEQYF. The CDR3 DNA follows: TGTGCCAGCAGCACTCCGGGACAGGGGTCCTACGAGCAGTACTTC.

This clone was detected only once. This chain joins TRBV5-1 and TRBJ2-1; TRBD1 aligns across 7 bases. V shed 1 base, J shed 2 bases, and the junction held 9 bases outside the gene matches. The CDR3 consists of 17 residues. Per germline, CDR1 SGHRS and CDR2 YFSETQ. DNA of the CDR3: TGCGCCAGCAGCTTGTCCACTAGGGGGCAGGCCTACAATGAGCAGTTCTTC. Translating gives CASSLSTRGQAYNEQFF.

This chain connects TRBV5-4 to TRBJ2-3; D is unclear. The V gene's germline CDR1 is SGHNT and CDR2 YYREEE (reference sequence). Trimming removed 4 bases from V and 4 bases from J, with 19 bases in between. The CDR3 runs to 16 residues. Written as DNA, the CDR3 is TGTGCCAGCAGCCGCCGGGCCCCAAGTGGGGCAGATACGCAGTATTTT. Its translation: CASSRRAPSGADTQYF.

This clone was observed a single time. The V and J genes are TRBV6-4 and TRBJ2-1; 12 bases match TRBD2. CDR1 MRHNA and CDR2 SNTAGT come from the germline V gene. The CDR3 loop spans 15 amino acids. Unmatched junction bases numbered 5, after V lost 2 bases and J lost 9 bases. CDR3 region: CASSDETSGGGEQFF. The CDR3 region has the DNA TGTGCCAGCAGTGACGAGACTAGCGGGGGAGGTGAGCAGTTCTTC.